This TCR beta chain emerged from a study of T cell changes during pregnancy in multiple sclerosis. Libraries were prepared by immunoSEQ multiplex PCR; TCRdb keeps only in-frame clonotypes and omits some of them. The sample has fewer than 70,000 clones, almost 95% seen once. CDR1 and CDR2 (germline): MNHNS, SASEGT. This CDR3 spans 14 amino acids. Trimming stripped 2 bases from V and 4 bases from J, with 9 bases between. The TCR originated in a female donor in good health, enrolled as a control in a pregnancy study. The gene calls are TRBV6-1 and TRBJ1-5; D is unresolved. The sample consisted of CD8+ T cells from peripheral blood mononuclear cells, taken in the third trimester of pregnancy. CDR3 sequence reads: CASSEPGYNQPQHF. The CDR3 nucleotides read TGTGCCAGCAGTGAACCCGGTTATAATCAGCCCCAGCATTTT.